This TCR beta chain emerged from a study of STAT5B mutations in CD4+ large granular lymphocyte leukemia. Points from the study as a whole: Patient CD4-sorted repertoires stayed more clonal than healthy ones after leukemic-clone removal. Top patient clones used TRBV06 genes more often: 8/27 versus 2/35 in controls.

Control samples were healthy donors' buffy coats. Data came from immunoSEQ multiplex PCR; TCRdb stores just in-frame clones and leaves some out. The sample holds about 38,000 clones, 70% to 80% seen once. Concerning this clone: Its specificity is not known.

The germline CDR1 and CDR2 sequences are MNHEY and SVGAGI. The CDR3 is 15 residues long. J was trimmed by 7 bases and V by 5 bases; bases with no gene match: 7. The chain employs TRBV6-5 and TRBJ1-4; 10 bases are shared with TRBD1. Material for sequencing was CD4+ T cells from blood buffy coats. This TCR came from a human donor in good health. The CDR3, as DNA: TGTGCCAGCAGTCGACGACAGGGGGCCGGTGAAAAACTGTTTTTT. Translation gives CASSRRQGAGEKLFF.